This is a list of T cell receptor beta chains from one sample in a study of shared T cell receptors in the human thymus. Produced via immunoSEQ multiplex PCR; TCRdb's table is partial and in-frame only. The sample includes approximately 730,000 clones, 70% to 90% seen only once; the top ten take around 0.0099%. This same sample was also part of a study on human thymus T cells.

The material sequenced was thymocytes. These receptor sequences come from a girl less than two years old with a congenital heart defect. Each CDR3 is given with its conserved first and last residue. Fields, in order: clone size, J gene, D gene, V gene, CDR3 DNA, CDR3 protein. The D gene is left open where the match is weak. Not every row has a clone size; where given, it reads once, few, many or a size class.

clone_size: .
j_call: TRBJ2-5
d_call: .
v_call: TRBV19
cdr3_nt: TGTGCCAGTAACGGATACGGGGAGACCCAGTACTTC
cdr3_aa: CASNGYGETQYF

clone_size: .
j_call: TRBJ1-5
d_call: TRBD1
v_call: TRBV9
cdr3_nt: TGTGCCAGCAGCCCCCATGGAGGGGACAGGGGAAGGCAGCCCCAGCATTTT
cdr3_aa: CASSPHGGDRGRQPQHF

clone_size: .
j_call: TRBJ2-3
d_call: TRBD2
v_call: TRBV7-6
cdr3_nt: TGTGCCAGCAGCCACCCGACTAGCGGGGGGGCAGATACGCAGTATTTT
cdr3_aa: CASSHPTSGGADTQYF

clone_size: .
j_call: TRBJ2-3
d_call: TRBD1
v_call: TRBV7-8
cdr3_nt: TGTGCCAGCAGCCCTACAGGGGAGTGCACAGATACGCAGTATTTT
cdr3_aa: CASSPTGECTDTQYF

clone_size: once
j_call: TRBJ1-2
d_call: .
v_call: TRBV5-5
cdr3_nt: TGTGCCAGCAGCTTGTCAGGGTATGGCTACACCTTC
cdr3_aa: CASSLSGYGYTF

clone_size: .
j_call: TRBJ1-3
d_call: TRBD1
v_call: TRBV27
cdr3_nt: TGTGCCAGCAGTAGGAGGAGAGGGACAGGCATTAATGGTCCTGGAAACACCATATATTTT
cdr3_aa: CASSRRRGTGINGPGNTIYF

clone_size: .
j_call: TRBJ1-5
d_call: TRBD1
v_call: TRBV27
cdr3_nt: TGTGCCAGCAGTTTAACCGGGACAGGAATCAATCAGCCCCAGCATTTT
cdr3_aa: CASSLTGTGINQPQHF

clone_size: few
j_call: TRBJ2-7
d_call: TRBD1
v_call: TRBV7-9
cdr3_nt: TGTGCCAGCAGCTTAGGGGACAGGGGTAAGCTTGATTCCTACGAGCAGTACTTC
cdr3_aa: CASSLGDRGKLDSYEQYF

clone_size: .
j_call: TRBJ1-5
d_call: .
v_call: TRBV5-6
cdr3_nt: TGTGCCAGCAGCTTGACAGGTGGAAGTCAGCCCCAGCATTTT
cdr3_aa: CASSLTGGSQPQHF

clone_size: few
j_call: TRBJ2-7
d_call: .
v_call: TRBV16
cdr3_nt: TGTGCCAGCAGCCGTAGCTGGTACGAGCAGTACTTC
cdr3_aa: CASSRSWYEQYF

clone_size: .
j_call: TRBJ2-3
d_call: .
v_call: TRBV12-5
cdr3_nt: TGTGCTAGTGGTGGGGGGGCGAGGGCAGATACGCAGTATTTT
cdr3_aa: CASGGGARADTQYF

clone_size: .
j_call: TRBJ1-4
d_call: .
v_call: TRBV11-2
cdr3_nt: TGTGCCAGCAGCCTAACCGCAATAGCGACTAATGAAAAACTGTTTTTT
cdr3_aa: CASSLTAIATNEKLFF

clone_size: .
j_call: TRBJ2-5
d_call: .
v_call: TRBV7-2
cdr3_nt: TGTGCCAGCCACGACTTCCACGGGAGCCAAGAGACCCAGTACTTC
cdr3_aa: CASHDFHGSQETQYF